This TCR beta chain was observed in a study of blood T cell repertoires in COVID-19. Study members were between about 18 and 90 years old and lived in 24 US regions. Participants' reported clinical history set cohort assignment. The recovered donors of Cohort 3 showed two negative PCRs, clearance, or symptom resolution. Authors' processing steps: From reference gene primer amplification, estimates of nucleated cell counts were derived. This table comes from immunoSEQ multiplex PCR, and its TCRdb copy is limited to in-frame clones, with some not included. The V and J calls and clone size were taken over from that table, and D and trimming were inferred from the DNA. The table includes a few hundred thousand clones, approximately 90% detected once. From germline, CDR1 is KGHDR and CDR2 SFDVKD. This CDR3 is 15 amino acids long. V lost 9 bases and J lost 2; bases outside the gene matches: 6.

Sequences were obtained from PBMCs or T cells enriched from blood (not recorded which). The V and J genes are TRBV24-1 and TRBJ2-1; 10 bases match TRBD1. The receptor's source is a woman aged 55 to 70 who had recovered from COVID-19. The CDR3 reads CATSGTGVAYNEQFF. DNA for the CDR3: TGTGCCACCTCCGGGACAGGGGTAGCCTACAATGAGCAGTTCTTC.